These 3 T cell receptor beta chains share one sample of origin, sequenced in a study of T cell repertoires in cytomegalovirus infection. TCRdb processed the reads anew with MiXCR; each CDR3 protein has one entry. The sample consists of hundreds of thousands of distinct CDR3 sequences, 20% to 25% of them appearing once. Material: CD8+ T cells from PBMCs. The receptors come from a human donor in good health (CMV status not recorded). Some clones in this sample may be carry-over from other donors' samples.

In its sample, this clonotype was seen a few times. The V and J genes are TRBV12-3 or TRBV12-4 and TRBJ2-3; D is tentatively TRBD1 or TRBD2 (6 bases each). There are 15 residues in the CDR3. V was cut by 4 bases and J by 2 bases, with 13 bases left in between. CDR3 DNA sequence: TGTGCCAGCAGTTCATACGGGGGCCTCACAGATACGCAGTATTTT. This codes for CASSSYGGLTDTQYF.

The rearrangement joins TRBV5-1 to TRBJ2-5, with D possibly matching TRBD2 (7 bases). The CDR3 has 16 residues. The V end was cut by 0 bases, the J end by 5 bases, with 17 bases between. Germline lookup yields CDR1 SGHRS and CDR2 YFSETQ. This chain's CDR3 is CASSLAGRGRDETQYF. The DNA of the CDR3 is TGCGCCAGCAGCTTGGCGGGGCGGGGGCGCGATGAGACCCAGTACTTC.

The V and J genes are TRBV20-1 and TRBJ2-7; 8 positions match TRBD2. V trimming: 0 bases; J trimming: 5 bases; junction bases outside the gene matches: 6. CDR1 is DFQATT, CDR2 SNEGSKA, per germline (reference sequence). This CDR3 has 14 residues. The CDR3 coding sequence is TGCAGTGCTAGAGAGGTCGGGGGGGCTCACGAGCAGTACTTC. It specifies CSAREVGGAHEQYF.